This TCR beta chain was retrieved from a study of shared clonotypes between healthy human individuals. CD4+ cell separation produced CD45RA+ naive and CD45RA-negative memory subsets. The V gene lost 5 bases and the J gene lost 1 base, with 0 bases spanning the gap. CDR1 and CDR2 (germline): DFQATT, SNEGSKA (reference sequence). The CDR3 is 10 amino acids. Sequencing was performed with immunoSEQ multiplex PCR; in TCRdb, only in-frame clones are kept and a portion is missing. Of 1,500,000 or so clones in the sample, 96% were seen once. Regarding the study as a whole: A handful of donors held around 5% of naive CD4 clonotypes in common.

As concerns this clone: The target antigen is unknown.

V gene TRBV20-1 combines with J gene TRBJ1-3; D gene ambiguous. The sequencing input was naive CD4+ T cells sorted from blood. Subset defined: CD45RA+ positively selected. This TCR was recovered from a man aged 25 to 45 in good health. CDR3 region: CSASGNTIYF. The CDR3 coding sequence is TGCAGTGCTTCTGGAAACACCATATATTTT.